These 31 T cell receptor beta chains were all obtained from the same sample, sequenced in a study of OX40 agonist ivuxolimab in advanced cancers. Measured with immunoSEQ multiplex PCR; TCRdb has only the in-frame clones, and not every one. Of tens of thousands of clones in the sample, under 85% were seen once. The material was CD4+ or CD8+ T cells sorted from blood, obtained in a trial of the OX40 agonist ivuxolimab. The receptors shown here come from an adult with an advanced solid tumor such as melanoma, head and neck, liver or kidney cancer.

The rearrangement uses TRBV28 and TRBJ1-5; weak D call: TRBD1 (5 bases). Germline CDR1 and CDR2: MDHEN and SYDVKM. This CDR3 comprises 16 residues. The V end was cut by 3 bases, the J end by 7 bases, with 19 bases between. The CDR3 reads CASSFVGTGRGQPQHF. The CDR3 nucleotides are TGTGCCAGCAGTTTTGTTGGTACAGGCCGGGGACAGCCCCAGCATTTT.

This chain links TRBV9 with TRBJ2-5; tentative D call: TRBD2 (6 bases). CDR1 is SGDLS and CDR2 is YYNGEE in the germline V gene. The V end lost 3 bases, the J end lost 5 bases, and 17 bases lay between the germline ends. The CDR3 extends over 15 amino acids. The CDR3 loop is CASSEAGRSQETQYF. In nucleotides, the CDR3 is TGTGCCAGCAGCGAGGCGGGGCGGAGTCAGGAGACCCAGTACTTC. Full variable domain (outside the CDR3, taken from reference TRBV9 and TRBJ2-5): DSGVTQTPKHLITATGQRVTLRCSPRSGDLSVYWYQQSLDQGLQFLIQYYNGEERAKGNILERFSAQQFPDLHSELNLSSLELGDSALYFCASSEAGRSQETQYFGPGTRLLVL.

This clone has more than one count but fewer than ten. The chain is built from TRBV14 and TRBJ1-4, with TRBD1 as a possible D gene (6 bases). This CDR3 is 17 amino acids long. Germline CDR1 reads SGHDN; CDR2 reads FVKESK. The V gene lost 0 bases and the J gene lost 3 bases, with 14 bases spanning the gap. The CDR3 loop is CASSQEQGLVANEKLFF. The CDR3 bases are TGTGCCAGCAGCCAAGAGCAGGGGCTAGTAGCTAATGAAAAACTGTTTTTT.

CDR3 nucleotides: TGCGCCACCTCAGAACCTAGCACAGATACGCAGTATTTT. The encoded protein is CATSEPSTDTQYF. The V and J genes are TRBV5-1 and TRBJ2-3; D call uncertain. The V end lost 9 bases, the J end lost 0 bases, and 11 bases lay between the germline ends. The germline V gene encodes CDR1 SGHRS and CDR2 YFSETQ. There are 13 residues in the CDR3.

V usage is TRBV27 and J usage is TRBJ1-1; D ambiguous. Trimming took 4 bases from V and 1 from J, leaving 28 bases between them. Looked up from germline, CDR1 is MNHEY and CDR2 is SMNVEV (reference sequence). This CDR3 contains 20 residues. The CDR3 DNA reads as TGTGCCAGCAGTTCCCTCCGGCTCCGCCGCACGTCCCGGGAGAACACTGAAGCTTTCTTT. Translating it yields CASSSLRLRRTSRENTEAFF.

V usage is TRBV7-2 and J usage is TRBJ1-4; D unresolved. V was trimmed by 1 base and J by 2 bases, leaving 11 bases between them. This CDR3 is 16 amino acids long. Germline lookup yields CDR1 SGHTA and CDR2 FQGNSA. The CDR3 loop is CASSLDGESTNEKLFF. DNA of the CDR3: TGTGCCAGCAGCTTAGACGGCGAGTCTACTAATGAAAAACTGTTTTTT.

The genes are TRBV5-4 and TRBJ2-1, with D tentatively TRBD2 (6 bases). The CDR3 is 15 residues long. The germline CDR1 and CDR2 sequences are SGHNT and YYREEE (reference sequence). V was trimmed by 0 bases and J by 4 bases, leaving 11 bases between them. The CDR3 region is CASSLELAGYNEQFF. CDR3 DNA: TGTGCCAGCAGCTTGGAACTAGCTGGTTACAATGAGCAGTTCTTC.

As DNA, the CDR3 is TGTGCCAGCAGCCGTCGGGTTAGCGGGAACGAGCAGTACTTC. It is translated as CASSRRVSGNEQYF. The chain carries TRBV5-6 and TRBJ2-7; 8 bases map to TRBD2. Trimming at V came to 4 bases and at J to 5 bases, leaving 8 bases not matched to a gene. CDR3 length equals 14 residues. Germline V gene data show CDR1 as SGHDT and CDR2 as YYEEEE.

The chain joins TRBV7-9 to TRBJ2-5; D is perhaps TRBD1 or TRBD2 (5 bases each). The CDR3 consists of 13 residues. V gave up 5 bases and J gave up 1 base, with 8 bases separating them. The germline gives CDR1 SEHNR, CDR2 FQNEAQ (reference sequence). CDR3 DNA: TGTGCCAGCAGCACCGGGACCCAAGAGACCCAGTACTTC. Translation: CASSTGTQETQYF.

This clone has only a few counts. The CDR3 DNA reads TGTGCCAGCACCGAGGCCTATAGCAATCAGCCCCAGCATTTT. Protein: CASTEAYSNQPQHF. The chain uses TRBV2 and TRBJ1-5, with no clear D. Trimming stripped 7 bases from V and 0 bases from J, with 10 bases between. In germline, CDR1 is SNHLY, CDR2 FYNNEI. The CDR3 contains 14 residues.

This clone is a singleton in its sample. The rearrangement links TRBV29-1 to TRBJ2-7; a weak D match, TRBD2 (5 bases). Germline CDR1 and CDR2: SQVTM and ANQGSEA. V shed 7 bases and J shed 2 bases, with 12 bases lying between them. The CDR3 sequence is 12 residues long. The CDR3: CSGTGLTYEQYF. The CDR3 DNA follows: TGCAGCGGAACCGGACTTACCTACGAGCAGTACTTC.

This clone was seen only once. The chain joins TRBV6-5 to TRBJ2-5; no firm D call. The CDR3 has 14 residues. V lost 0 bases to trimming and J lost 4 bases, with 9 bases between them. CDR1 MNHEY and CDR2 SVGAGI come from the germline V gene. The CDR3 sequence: CASSYSIPGETQYF. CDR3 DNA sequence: TGTGCCAGCAGTTACTCGATACCCGGAGAGACCCAGTACTTC.

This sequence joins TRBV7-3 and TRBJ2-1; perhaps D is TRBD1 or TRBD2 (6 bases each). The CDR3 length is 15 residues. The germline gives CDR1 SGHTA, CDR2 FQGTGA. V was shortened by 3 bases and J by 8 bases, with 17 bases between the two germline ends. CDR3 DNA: TGTGCCAGCAGCTTGCCCGGGACTGAGGGGGATGAGCAGTTCTTC. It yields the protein CASSLPGTEGDEQFF.

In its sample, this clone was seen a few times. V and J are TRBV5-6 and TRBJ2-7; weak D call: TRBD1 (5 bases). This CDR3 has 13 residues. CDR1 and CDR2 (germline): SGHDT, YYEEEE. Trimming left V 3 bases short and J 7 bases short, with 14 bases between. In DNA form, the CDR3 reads TGTGCCAGCAGCTGGACAAATAGGCCTGAGCAGTACTTC. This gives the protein CASSWTNRPEQYF.

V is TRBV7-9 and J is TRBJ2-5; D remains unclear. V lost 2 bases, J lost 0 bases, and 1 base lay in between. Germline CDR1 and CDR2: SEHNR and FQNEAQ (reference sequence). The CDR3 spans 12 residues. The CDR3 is CASSLNQETQYF. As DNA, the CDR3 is TGTGCCAGCAGCTTAAACCAAGAGACCCAGTACTTC.

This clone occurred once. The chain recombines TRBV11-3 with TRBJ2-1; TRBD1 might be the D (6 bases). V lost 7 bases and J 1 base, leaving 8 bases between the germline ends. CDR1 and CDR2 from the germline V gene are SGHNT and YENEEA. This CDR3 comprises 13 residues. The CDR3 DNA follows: TGTGCCAGCAAGGACAGTTCCTACAATGAGCAGTTCTTC. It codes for CASKDSSYNEQFF.

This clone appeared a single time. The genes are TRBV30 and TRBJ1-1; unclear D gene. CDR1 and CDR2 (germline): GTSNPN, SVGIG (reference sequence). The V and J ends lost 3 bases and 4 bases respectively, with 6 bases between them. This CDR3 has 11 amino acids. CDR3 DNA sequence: TGTGCCTGGAGGGTGGGCACTGAAGCTTTCTTT. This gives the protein CAWRVGTEAFF. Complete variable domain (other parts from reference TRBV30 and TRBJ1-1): SQTIHQWPATLVQPVGSPLSLECTVEGTSNPNLYWYRQAAGRGLQLLFYSVGIGQISSEVPQNLSASRPQDRQFILSSKKLLLSDSGFYLCAWRVGTEAFFGQGTRLTVV.

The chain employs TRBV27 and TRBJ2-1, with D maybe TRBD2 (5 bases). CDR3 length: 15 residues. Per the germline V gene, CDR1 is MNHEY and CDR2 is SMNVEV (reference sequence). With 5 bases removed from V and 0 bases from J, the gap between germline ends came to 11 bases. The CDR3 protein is CASSQEGSSYNEQFF. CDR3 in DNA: TGTGCCAGCAGTCAAGAGGGTAGCTCCTACAATGAGCAGTTCTTC.

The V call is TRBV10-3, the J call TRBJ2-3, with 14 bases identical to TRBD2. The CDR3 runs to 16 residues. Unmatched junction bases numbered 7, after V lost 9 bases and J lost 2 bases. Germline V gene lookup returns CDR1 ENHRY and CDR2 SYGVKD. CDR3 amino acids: CAIKRGLAGDTDTQYF. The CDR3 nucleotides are TGTGCCATAAAACGGGGACTAGCGGGGGACACAGATACGCAGTATTTT.

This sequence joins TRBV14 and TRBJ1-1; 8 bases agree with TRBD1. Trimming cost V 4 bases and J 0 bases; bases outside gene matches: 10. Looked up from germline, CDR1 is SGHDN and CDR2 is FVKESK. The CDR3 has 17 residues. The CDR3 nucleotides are TGTGCCAGCAGCCTCCGGGACAGGTCCCTTATGAACACTGAAGCTTTCTTT. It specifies CASSLRDRSLMNTEAFF.

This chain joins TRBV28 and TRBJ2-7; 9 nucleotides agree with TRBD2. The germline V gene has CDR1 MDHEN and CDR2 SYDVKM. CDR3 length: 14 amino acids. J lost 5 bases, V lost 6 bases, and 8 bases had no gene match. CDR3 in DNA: TGTGCCAGCAGCCCGGTGACTAGCGGTCACGAGCAGTACTTC. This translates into CASSPVTSGHEQYF.

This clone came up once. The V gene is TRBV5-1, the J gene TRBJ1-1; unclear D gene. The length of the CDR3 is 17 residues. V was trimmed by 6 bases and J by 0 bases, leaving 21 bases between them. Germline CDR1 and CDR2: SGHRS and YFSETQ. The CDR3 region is CASKWNPRTSMNTEAFF. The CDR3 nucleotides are TGCGCCAGCAAGTGGAACCCAAGAACAAGCATGAACACTGAAGCTTTCTTT.

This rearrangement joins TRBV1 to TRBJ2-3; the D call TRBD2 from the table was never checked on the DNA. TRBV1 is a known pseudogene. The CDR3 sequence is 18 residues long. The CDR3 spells CTSSQDVAGGPGTDTQYF. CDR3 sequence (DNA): TGCACCAGCAGCCAAGATGTAGCGGGAGGTCCCGGCACAGATACGCAGTATTTT.

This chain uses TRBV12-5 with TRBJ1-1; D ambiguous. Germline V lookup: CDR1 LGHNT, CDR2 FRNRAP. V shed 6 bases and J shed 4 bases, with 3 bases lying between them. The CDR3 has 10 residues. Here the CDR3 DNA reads TGTGCTAGTGGCCGCACTGAAGCTTTCTTT. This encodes CASGRTEAFF.

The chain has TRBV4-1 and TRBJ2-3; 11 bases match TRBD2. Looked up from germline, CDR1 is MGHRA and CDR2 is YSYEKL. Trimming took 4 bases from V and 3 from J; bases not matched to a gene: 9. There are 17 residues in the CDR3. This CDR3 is CASSPELAGELTDTQYF. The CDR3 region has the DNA TGCGCCAGCAGCCCAGAACTAGCGGGAGAATTGACAGATACGCAGTATTTT.

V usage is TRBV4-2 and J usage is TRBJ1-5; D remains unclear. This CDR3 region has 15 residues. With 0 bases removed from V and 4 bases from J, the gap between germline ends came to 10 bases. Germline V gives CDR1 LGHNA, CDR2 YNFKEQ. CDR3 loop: CASSQERTRNQPQHF. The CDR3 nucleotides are TGTGCCAGCAGCCAAGAGAGGACTCGGAATCAGCCCCAGCATTTT.

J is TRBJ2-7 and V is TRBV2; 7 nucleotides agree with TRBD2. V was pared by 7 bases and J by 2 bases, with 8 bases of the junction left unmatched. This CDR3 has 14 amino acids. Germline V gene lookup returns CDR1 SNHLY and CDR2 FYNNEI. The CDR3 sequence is CASKGGSMTYEQYF. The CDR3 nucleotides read TGTGCCAGCAAGGGCGGGAGTATGACCTACGAGCAGTACTTC.

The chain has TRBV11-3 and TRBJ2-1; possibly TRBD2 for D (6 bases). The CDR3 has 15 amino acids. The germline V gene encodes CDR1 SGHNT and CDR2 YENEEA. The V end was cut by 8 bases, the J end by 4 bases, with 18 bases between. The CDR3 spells CASEGGTERYNEQFF. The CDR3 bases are TGTGCCAGCGAGGGCGGGACCGAAAGATACAATGAGCAGTTCTTC.

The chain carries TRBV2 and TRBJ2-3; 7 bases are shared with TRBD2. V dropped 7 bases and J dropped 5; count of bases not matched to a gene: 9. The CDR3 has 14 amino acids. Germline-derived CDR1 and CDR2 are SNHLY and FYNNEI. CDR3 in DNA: TGTGCCAGCACGGGCGGGAGAGAAGGAGATACGCAGTATTTT. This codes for CASTGGREGDTQYF. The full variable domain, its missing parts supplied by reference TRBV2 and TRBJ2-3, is EPEVTQTPSHQVTQMGQEVILRCVPISNHLYFYWYRQILGQKVEFLVSFYNNEISEKSEIFDDQFSVERPDGSNFTLKIRSTKLEDSAMYFCASTGGREGDTQYFGPGTRLTVL.

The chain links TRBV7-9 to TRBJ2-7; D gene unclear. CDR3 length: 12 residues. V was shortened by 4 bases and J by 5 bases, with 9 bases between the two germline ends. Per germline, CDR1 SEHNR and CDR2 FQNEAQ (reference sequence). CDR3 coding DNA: TGTGCCAGCAGCTACTTGGCCCACGAGCAGTACTTC. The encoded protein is CASSYLAHEQYF.

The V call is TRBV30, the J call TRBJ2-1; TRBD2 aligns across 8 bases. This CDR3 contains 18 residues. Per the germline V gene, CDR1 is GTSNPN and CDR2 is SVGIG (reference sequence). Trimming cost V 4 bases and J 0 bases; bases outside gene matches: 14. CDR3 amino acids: CAWMGGGPTTSSYNEQFF. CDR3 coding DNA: TGTGCCTGGATGGGCGGGGGGCCAACCACGAGCTCCTACAATGAGCAGTTCTTC.